This paragraph covers one TCR beta chain sequence. The entry originates in a study of blood T cell repertoires in COVID-19. Participants were aged 18 to 89 years from some 24 US areas. Participant-given clinical history determined each cohort assignment. This table comes from immunoSEQ multiplex PCR, and its TCRdb copy is limited to in-frame clones, with some not included. There are about 260,000 clones in the sample; about 88% occur only once, and about 4% lies in the top ten. The clonotype was recovered from a young man with acute COVID-19. Sequencing used PBMCs or T cells enriched from blood (not recorded which).

For the CDR3, the DNA is TGCGCCAGCAGCTTCCCAGCGGGGGGGCAAGAGACCCAGTACTTC. Protein product: CASSFPAGGQETQYF. The rearrangement links TRBV5-1 to TRBJ2-5, with 10 bases fitting TRBD2. Germline V gene data show CDR1 as SGHRS and CDR2 as YFSETQ. V lost 2 bases to trimming and J lost 2 bases; unmatched junction nucleotides: 3. The CDR3 is 15 residues long.